The 24 T cell receptor beta chains in this list originate from one sample, sequenced in a study of T-cell reconstitution after alpha-beta-depleted transplantation in children. It was with unique molecular identifiers that the TCRbeta library was prepared. Using its own MiXCR run on the PCR reads, TCRdb lists one record per CDR3 protein. The sample lists hundreds of thousands of distinct CDR3 sequences; 15% to 20% were seen once. Specimen: PBMCs from the stem cell graft donor, collected from the stem cell graft. Source of these receptors: a human donor who donated a stem cell graft to a child with acute lymphoblastic leukemia.

This clonotype has only a few counts. The CDR3 nucleotides read TGTGCCAGCAGTGGGCAGGGGGCGAAGGGTGAAAAACTGTTTTTT. As protein: CASSGQGAKGEKLFF. The rearrangement uses TRBV2 and TRBJ1-4; 8 bases fit TRBD1. V lost 4 bases to trimming and J lost 7 bases; unmatched junction nucleotides: 8. Germline assignment: CDR1 SNHLY and CDR2 FYNNEI. The CDR3 spans 15 residues.

This chain uses TRBV12-3 or TRBV12-4 with TRBJ2-7; 7 bases align to TRBD1. This CDR3 is built from 13 residues. V was pared by 6 bases and J by 3 bases, with 5 bases of the junction left unmatched. The CDR3 coding sequence is TGTGCCAGCAGCCCGGCAGGGGGCTACGAGCAGTACTTC. Translating gives CASSPAGGYEQYF.

The rearrangement joins TRBV12-3 or TRBV12-4 to TRBJ1-1; D gene unclear. V was shortened by 6 bases and J by 4 bases, with 12 bases between the two germline ends. The CDR3 covers 13 residues. The CDR3 coding sequence is TGTGCCAGCAGCCTTCTAGGGCCCACTGAAGCTTTCTTT. Encoded protein: CASSLLGPTEAFF.

The chain links TRBV5-6 to TRBJ2-7; perhaps TRBD1 as D (6 bases). The ends were cut back, 0 bases at V and 0 bases at J, with 13 bases in the middle. Germline-derived CDR1 and CDR2 are SGHDT and YYEEEE. The CDR3 is 16 amino acids. DNA for the CDR3: TGTGCCAGCAGCTTGGCCGGTCAGGGGCCCTCCTACGAGCAGTACTTC. Protein sequence: CASSLAGQGPSYEQYF.

The rearrangement uses TRBV5-1 and TRBJ1-1, with D unresolved. Germline V gives CDR1 SGHRS, CDR2 YFSETQ. CDR3 size: 10 residues. V gave up 6 bases and J gave up 8 bases, with 8 bases separating them. This CDR3 is CASTLPEAFF. The DNA of the CDR3 is TGCGCCAGCACCCTCCCGGAAGCTTTCTTT.

This chain links TRBV12-3 or TRBV12-4 with TRBJ1-5; D is unclear. The germline V and J ends were trimmed by 1 base and 0 bases, with 10 bases remaining between them. CDR3 length: 16 amino acids. The CDR3 coding sequence is TGTGCCAGCAGTTTAGTAGAGGCTTATAGCAATCAGCCCCAGCATTTT. Encoded protein: CASSLVEAYSNQPQHF.

This clonotype was observed a handful of times. The chain combines TRBV6-4 with TRBJ1-1; D might be TRBD1 (5 bases). The V and J ends lost 8 bases and 5 bases respectively, with 12 bases between them. Germline CDR1 reads MRHNA; CDR2 reads SNTAGT. The CDR3 contains 12 residues. CDR3 sequence (DNA): TGTGCCAGCGTAGACAGCCGGACTGAAGCTTTCTTT. This translates into CASVDSRTEAFF.

The genes are TRBV4-1 and TRBJ1-5; D is unclear. The CDR3 extends over 13 amino acids. The ends were cut back, 1 base at V and 9 bases at J, with 10 bases in the middle. Per germline, CDR1 MGHRA and CDR2 YSYEKL. The CDR3 loop is CASSQGTTSPQHF. CDR3 DNA sequence: TGCGCCAGCAGCCAAGGCACTACGTCGCCCCAGCATTTT.

This clonotype has a handful of counts. This rearrangement joins TRBV4-1 to TRBJ1-2; 8 positions agree with TRBD1. The V and J ends lost 7 bases and 4 bases, in that order; junction bases with no gene match: 14. In germline, CDR1 is MGHRA, CDR2 YSYEKL. CDR3 size: 16 residues. CDR3 sequence (DNA): TGCGCCAGCACCTCCGGACAGGGTAACTTGGGCTATGGCTACACCTTC. Protein product: CASTSGQGNLGYGYTF.

There are a few counts of this clonotype. The chain couples TRBV9 to TRBJ2-7; TRBD2 aligns across 10 bases. Germline V gene data show CDR1 as SGDLS and CDR2 as YYNGEE. Trimming cost V 1 base and J 2 bases; bases outside gene matches: 0. The length of the CDR3 is 14 residues. The CDR3 is CASSVLAGAYEQYF. The CDR3 bases are TGTGCCAGCAGCGTACTAGCGGGAGCCTACGAGCAGTACTTC.

The chain uses TRBV5-5 and TRBJ1-1; D remains ambiguous. V lost 4 bases and J lost 11, with 15 bases in between. In germline, CDR1 is SGHKS, CDR2 YYEKEE (reference sequence). The length of the CDR3 is 12 residues. The CDR3 region has the DNA TGTGCCAGCAGCCGCGGACCGCCATCTGCTTTCTTT. Translating gives CASSRGPPSAFF.

This clonotype was picked up a small number of times. The chain joins TRBV27 to TRBJ1-5; D is unclear. Germline CDR1 reads MNHEY; CDR2 reads SMNVEV (reference sequence). This CDR3 comprises 14 residues. Trimming took 1 base from V and 2 from J, leaving 6 bases between them. CDR3 bases: TGTGCCAGCAGTTTATTTCGGGGCAATCAGCCCCAGCATTTT. This encodes CASSLFRGNQPQHF.

This clonotype appeared a few times. The genes are TRBV7-2 and TRBJ2-7; D is ambiguous. The CDR3 is 13 amino acids. The ends were cut back, 3 bases at V and 4 bases at J, with 10 bases in the middle. CDR1 is SGHTA, CDR2 FQGNSA, per germline. The CDR3 region is CASSFSFLYEQYF. The DNA of the CDR3 is TGTGCCAGCAGCTTCTCGTTTCTTTACGAGCAGTACTTC.

The chain joins TRBV21-1 to TRBJ2-5; the table's D call, TRBD1, has no DNA check behind it. TRBV21-1 has pseudogene status. The CDR3 contains 15 residues. The CDR3 reads CASSIHSDREETQYF. The CDR3 DNA reads as TGTGCCAGCAGCATTCACTCGGACAGGGAAGAGACCCAGTACTTC.

This chain uses TRBV21-1 with TRBJ2-1; the DNA was not used to check the table's D call, TRBD2. TRBV21-1 is tagged as a pseudogene. CDR3 length: 16 residues. This CDR3 reads CASSKSGREAAGEQFF. The CDR3 DNA reads as TGTGCCAGCAGCAAATCGGGGCGGGAGGCCGCGGGTGAGCAGTTCTTC.

This clonotype occurred a few times. The rearrangement uses TRBV12-3 or TRBV12-4 and TRBJ1-2; 7 bases agree with TRBD1. CDR3 length equals 16 residues. V lost 4 bases to trimming and J lost 1 base; unmatched junction nucleotides: 9. The CDR3 nucleotides are TGTGCCAGCAGTTACAACAGGGGAATATATAACTATGGCTACACCTTC. It translates to CASSYNRGIYNYGYTF.

This clonotype was seen a handful of times. This sequence joins TRBV5-1 and TRBJ2-3; maybe TRBD2 (5 bases). CDR3 length: 14 amino acids. The germline V gene has CDR1 SGHRS and CDR2 YFSETQ. The ends were cut back, 6 bases at V and 0 bases at J, with 11 bases in the middle. CDR3 protein: CASKGSASTDTQYF. The DNA for the CDR3 is TGCGCCAGCAAAGGTAGCGCAAGCACAGATACGCAGTATTTT.

This chain uses TRBV10-3 with TRBJ2-7, with 8 bases that match TRBD2. CDR3 length equals 15 residues. With V trimmed by 2 bases and J by 2 bases, 5 bases remained unmatched. Per germline, CDR1 ENHRY and CDR2 SYGVKD. Here the CDR3 reads CAISERSGSPYEQYF. CDR3 sequence (DNA): TGTGCCATCAGTGAGAGGAGCGGGAGTCCCTACGAGCAGTACTTC.

This clonotype was counted between two and nine times. The J gene is TRBJ1-2, the V gene TRBV6-1; TRBD1 is a possible D gene (6 bases). Germline V gene lookup returns CDR1 MNHNS and CDR2 SASEGT. The CDR3 covers 13 residues. V shed 6 bases and J shed 6 bases, with 14 bases lying between them. The CDR3 loop is CASSTYTGHGYTF. In DNA, the CDR3 is TGTGCCAGCAGCACTTACACAGGGCATGGCTACACCTTC.

This clonotype was observed a handful of times. The chain recombines TRBV12-3 or TRBV12-4 with TRBJ2-1; 12 nucleotides agree with TRBD2. V was clipped by 3 bases and J by 10 bases; unmatched bases: 10. This CDR3 is built from 16 residues. The CDR3 DNA sequence: TGTGCCAGCAGTTTGTATGTGGCTAGCGGGAGGGTAGAGCAGTTCTTC. This codes for CASSLYVASGRVEQFF.

The chain joins TRBV11-2 to TRBJ1-1; no firm D call. This CDR3 is built from 14 residues. The V gene lost 4 bases and the J gene lost 4 bases, with 13 bases spanning the gap. Germline loops: CDR1 SGHAT, CDR2 FQNNGV. The chain's CDR3 is CASSSPWEVTEAFF. Written as DNA, the CDR3 is TGTGCCAGCAGCTCACCCTGGGAGGTCACTGAAGCTTTCTTT.

This clonotype has a count of ten or more. The V and J genes are TRBV15 and TRBJ2-2, with TRBD1 matching over 7 bases. The germline CDR1 and CDR2 sequences are LNHNV and YYDKDF (reference sequence). The V gene end was trimmed by 0 bases and the J gene end by 5 bases; junction bases not matched to a gene: 6. The length of the CDR3 is 16 residues. CDR3 bases: TGTGCCACCAGCAGAGACTCAGGGGGAGAAACCGGGGAGCTGTTTTTT. This translates into CATSRDSGGETGELFF.

The V gene is TRBV4-1, the J gene TRBJ2-1; 7 nucleotides agree with TRBD2. The CDR3 covers 17 residues. The V and J ends lost 1 base and 5 bases, in that order; junction bases with no gene match: 11. CDR1 is MGHRA, CDR2 YSYEKL, per germline. The CDR3 region is CASSQAPSGLNDNEQFF. The DNA of the CDR3 is TGCGCCAGCAGCCAAGCGCCTAGCGGTCTGAACGACAATGAGCAGTTCTTC.

The V call is TRBV30, the J call TRBJ2-2; D is unresolved. With 0 bases removed from V and 0 bases from J, the gap between germline ends came to 8 bases. From germline, CDR1 is GTSNPN and CDR2 SVGIG (reference sequence). This CDR3 contains 15 residues. CDR3 loop: CAWSVQSANTGELFF. In DNA, the CDR3 is TGTGCCTGGAGTGTACAGTCAGCGAACACCGGGGAGCTGTTTTTT.